Below are 27 T cell receptor beta chains sequenced from a single sample in a study of T-cell reconstitution after alpha-beta-depleted transplantation in children. Preparation of the TCRbeta library used unique molecular identifiers. Via MiXCR, TCRdb re-called the PCR reads, giving one row per CDR3 protein. The sample records about 900,000 distinct CDR3 sequences, roughly 29% being singletons. The sample in question was PBMCs, mostly from graft donor cells, obtained 360 days after TCRalphabeta/CD19-depleted stem cell transplant. The receptor source for this set is a boy under two years old who had a stem cell transplant for SCID, so the T cells may come from the graft donor.

The chain has TRBV5-6 and TRBJ2-1; 10 bases fit TRBD1. J was trimmed by 7 bases and V by 5 bases; bases with no gene match: 9. There are 15 residues in the CDR3. The V gene's germline CDR1 is SGHDT and CDR2 YYEEEE. The CDR3 coding sequence is TGTGCCAGCAGTCCCTGGACAGGGGGAACGAATGAGCAGTTCTTC. Protein sequence: CASSPWTGGTNEQFF.

The CDR3 nucleotides read TGCAGTGCTGGAACGGAGAGCTCCTATAATTCACCCCTCCACTTT. The encoded protein is CSAGTESSYNSPLHF. The chain uses TRBV20-1 and TRBJ1-6; D remains ambiguous. Germline assignment: CDR1 DFQATT and CDR2 SNEGSKA (reference sequence). This CDR3 contains 15 residues. V was clipped by 5 bases and J by 0 bases, with 11 bases between them.

The chain couples TRBV29-1 to TRBJ2-7; 9 nucleotides align to TRBD1. The germline CDR1 and CDR2 sequences are SQVTM and ANQGSEA. CDR3 size: 14 residues. J was trimmed by 3 bases and V by 6 bases; bases with no gene match: 9. CDR3 nucleotides: TGCAGCGTGTTCATTTTGACAGGGGGCTACGAGCAGTACTTC. Residues: CSVFILTGGYEQYF.

This chain links TRBV12-3 or TRBV12-4 with TRBJ2-7, with D tentatively TRBD1 or TRBD2 (6 bases each). V was pared by 2 bases and J by 4 bases, with 12 bases between. This CDR3 region has 14 residues. This chain's CDR3 is CASSLTGAQYEQYF. CDR3 in DNA: TGTGCCAGCAGTTTAACGGGGGCCCAATACGAGCAGTACTTC.

This clonotype was seen only a few times. The chain uses TRBV5-1 and TRBJ2-3; TRBD1 matches 10 bases. V dropped 4 bases and J dropped 5; count of bases not matched to a gene: 10. Germline V gene data show CDR1 as SGHRS and CDR2 as YFSETQ. The CDR3 has 16 residues. The CDR3 nucleotides are TGCGCCAGCAGCCTGGGACAGGGGATGGCACGAGATACGCAGTATTTT. It codes for CASSLGQGMARDTQYF.

This clonotype appeared a few times. V gene TRBV29-1 combines with J gene TRBJ2-3, with D possibly matching TRBD2 (5 bases). Trimming cost V 6 bases and J 2 bases, with 15 bases left between them. This CDR3 spans 14 amino acids. Germline-derived CDR1 and CDR2 are SQVTM and ANQGSEA. CDR3 sequence (DNA): TGCAGCGTCCGGGGTCTCACTGTCACAGATACGCAGTATTTT. Protein: CSVRGLTVTDTQYF.

The J gene is TRBJ2-7, the V gene TRBV29-1, with a tentative D call TRBD2 (6 bases). The CDR3 spans 13 residues. V lost 6 bases and J lost 7, with 19 bases in between. Germline-derived CDR1 and CDR2 are SQVTM and ANQGSEA. The CDR3 protein is CSVATGFGGEQYF. The CDR3 nucleotides read TGCAGCGTCGCGACCGGGTTCGGAGGGGAGCAGTACTTC.

The chain has TRBV4-1 and TRBJ2-2; the D gene could be TRBD1 or TRBD2 (5 bases each). The CDR3 covers 16 residues. Germline CDR1 MGHRA, CDR2 YSYEKL. V lost 3 bases to trimming and J lost 0 bases, with 11 bases between them. The CDR3 coding sequence is TGCGCCAGCAGCCAGGGGGACCGTCCGAACACCGGGGAGCTGTTTTTT. Amino acids: CASSQGDRPNTGELFF.

This clonotype was recorded many times. The rearrangement joins TRBV5-1 to TRBJ2-1, with TRBD1 matching over 9 bases. Looked up from germline, CDR1 is SGHRS and CDR2 is YFSETQ. The CDR3 extends over 15 amino acids. J was trimmed by 6 bases and V by 0 bases; bases with no gene match: 4. The CDR3 DNA sequence: TGCGCCAGCAGCTTGGGTGACAGGGGGTTCAATGAGCAGTTCTTC. As protein: CASSLGDRGFNEQFF. Together with reference TRBV5-1 and TRBJ2-1, the CDR3 gives the full variable domain: KAGVTQTPRYLIKTRGQQVTLSCSPISGHRSVSWYQQTPGQGLQFLFEYFSETQRNKGNFPGRFSGRQFSNSRSEMNVSTLELGDSALYLCASSLGDRGFNEQFFGPGTRLTVL.

As DNA, the CDR3 is TGTGCCACCAGCAGAGATACAACAGGGCCCCAAGAGACCCAGTACTTC. It specifies CATSRDTTGPQETQYF. The V gene is TRBV15, the J gene TRBJ2-5, with D possibly TRBD1 on 6 matching bases. Germline CDR1 and CDR2: LNHNV and YYDKDF (reference sequence). Trimming pared 0 bases from V and 1 base from J, leaving 12 bases between. The CDR3 totals 16 residues.

V usage is TRBV10-3 and J usage is TRBJ2-7, with TRBD2 as a possible D gene (7 bases). V lost 4 bases, J lost 2 bases, and 15 bases lay in between. This CDR3 has 15 amino acids. Germline CDR1 and CDR2: ENHRY and SYGVKD. CDR3 coding DNA: TGTGCCATCAGTGGGGGCGGGGGCCCACCCTACGAGCAGTACTTC. This gives the protein CAISGGGGPPYEQYF.

The J gene is TRBJ2-7, the V gene TRBV4-3; D is uncertain. The length of the CDR3 is 15 residues. In germline, CDR1 is LGHNA, CDR2 YSLEER. Trimming removed 0 bases from V and 3 bases from J, with 12 bases in between. In nucleotides, the CDR3 is TGCGCCAGCAGCCAAGATACAGAAGCCCTCTACGAGCAGTACTTC. Its translation: CASSQDTEALYEQYF.

In its sample, this clonotype was seen a few times. The genes are TRBV6-1 and TRBJ1-2, with 7 bases lining up with TRBD1. The ends lost 4 bases at V and 3 bases at J; junction bases unmatched: 8. The CDR3 extends over 15 amino acids. Germline V gene lookup returns CDR1 MNHNS and CDR2 SASEGT. Here the CDR3 DNA reads TGTGCCAGCAGTGGCCCGACAGGGTTTTACTATGGCTACACCTTC. As protein: CASSGPTGFYYGYTF.

The chain links TRBV12-3 or TRBV12-4 to TRBJ1-5; TRBD1 agrees at 7 bases. V was pared by 5 bases and J by 4 bases, with 5 bases of the junction left unmatched. This CDR3 region has 14 residues. The CDR3 loop reads CASSPLTGNQPQHF. The CDR3 nucleotides are TGTGCCAGCAGTCCCCTGACAGGGAATCAGCCCCAGCATTTT.

The J gene is TRBJ2-2, the V gene TRBV5-1; a possible D gene is TRBD2 (5 bases). This CDR3 has 15 amino acids. V shed 2 bases and J shed 0 bases, with 8 bases lying between them. Germline loops: CDR1 SGHRS, CDR2 YFSETQ. The CDR3 DNA sequence: TGCGCCAGCAGCTTCGCTAGCTCGAACACCGGGGAGCTGTTTTTT. Translating gives CASSFASSNTGELFF.

The CDR3 bases are TGCGCCAGCAGCTTGGAGGGCAGGGGAGGTTTTGTCACTGAAGCTTTCTTT. This encodes CASSLEGRGGFVTEAFF. The gene calls are TRBV5-1 and TRBJ1-1; D perhaps matches TRBD1 (6 bases). The V end was cut by 0 bases, the J end by 4 bases, with 19 bases between. Per the germline V gene, CDR1 is SGHRS and CDR2 is YFSETQ. This CDR3 is built from 17 residues.

This clonotype occurred a few times. V usage is TRBV6-6 and J usage is TRBJ2-3, with D uncertain. The CDR3 sequence is 13 residues long. Germline-derived CDR1 and CDR2 are MNHNY and SVGAGI (reference sequence). V lost 5 bases and J 3 bases, leaving 9 bases between the germline ends. The CDR3 nucleotides are TGTGCCAGCAGTGAGGACGGAACAGATACGCAGTATTTT. This sequence encodes CASSEDGTDTQYF.

The chain couples TRBV11-1 to TRBJ2-3, with TRBD2 matching 9 bases. The CDR3 is 19 residues long. The germline CDR1 and CDR2 sequences are SGHAT and FQDESV (reference sequence). V shed 0 bases and J 1 base; nucleotides not matched to a gene: 11. This CDR3 reads CASSLATHLLAGCTDTQYF. The CDR3 nucleotides read TGTGCCAGCAGCTTAGCCACCCATCTCCTAGCGGGGTGCACAGATACGCAGTATTTT. The full variable domain, with the rest looked up from reference TRBV11-1 and TRBJ2-3, is EAEVAQSPRYKITEKSQAVAFWCDPISGHATLYWYRQILGQGPELLVQFQDESVVDDSQLPKDRFSAERLKGVDSTLKIQPAELGDSAMYLCASSLATHLLAGCTDTQYFGPGTRLTVL.

The genes are TRBV4-3 and TRBJ2-5; weak D call: TRBD2 (5 bases). Looked up from germline, CDR1 is LGHNA and CDR2 is YSLEER. The ends were cut back, 0 bases at V and 4 bases at J, with 15 bases in the middle. This CDR3 comprises 16 residues. The CDR3 nucleotides read TGCGCCAGCAGCCAAGATTACGGGGTCGTCGCAGAGACCCAGTACTTC. Translating gives CASSQDYGVVAETQYF.

This clonotype has a handful of counts. The chain joins TRBV6-1 to TRBJ2-7; TRBD2 agrees at 8 bases. The CDR3 sequence is 15 residues long. In germline, CDR1 is MNHNS, CDR2 SASEGT. J gave up 3 bases and V 6 bases, and 10 bases lay outside the gene matches. This CDR3 is CASSPVAGISYEQYF. The DNA for the CDR3 is TGTGCCAGCAGCCCAGTAGCGGGAATAAGCTACGAGCAGTACTTC.

In its sample, this clonotype was seen a few times. This chain links TRBV29-1 with TRBJ2-6; the match to TRBD1 covers 9 bases. The CDR3 runs 16 residues. Germline V CDR1 and CDR2: SQVTM, ANQGSEA. Trimming took 5 bases from V and 3 from J; bases not matched to a gene: 8. CDR3 residues: CSVYGTGTFGANVLTF. The CDR3 nucleotides read TGCAGCGTTTACGGGACAGGGACCTTTGGGGCCAACGTCCTGACTTTC.

The V call is TRBV2, the J call TRBJ1-2; 7 nucleotides match TRBD1. Germline lookup yields CDR1 SNHLY and CDR2 FYNNEI. Germline trimming cut 0 bases from V and 6 bases from J; bases unmatched to any gene: 10. This CDR3 spans 16 amino acids. In DNA form, the CDR3 reads TGTGCCAGCAGTGAAGCGAAGAGGGGGCGTAGGGATGGCTACACCTTC. This sequence encodes CASSEAKRGRRDGYTF.

This clonotype occurred a few times. J is TRBJ2-3 and V is TRBV9; TRBD1 matches at 8 bases. The V and J ends lost 4 bases and 0 bases, in that order; junction bases with no gene match: 10. Germline loops: CDR1 SGDLS, CDR2 YYNGEE. The CDR3 contains 17 residues. The CDR3 sequence: CASSIGQGVDSTDTQYF. Here the CDR3 DNA reads TGTGCCAGCAGCATCGGACAGGGAGTGGATAGCACAGATACGCAGTATTTT.

The rearrangement joins TRBV7-9 to TRBJ2-5; 12 positions agree with TRBD2. Trimming removed 5 bases from V and 5 bases from J; junction bases left unmatched: 12. This CDR3 comprises 17 residues. Germline loops: CDR1 SEHNR, CDR2 FQNEAQ (reference sequence). CDR3 amino acids: CASSLRLAGDISETQYF. CDR3 sequence (DNA): TGTGCCAGCAGCCTCCGACTAGCGGGGGATATCTCGGAGACCCAGTACTTC.

This clonotype was detected only a few times. The chain uses TRBV6-2 or TRBV6-3 and TRBJ1-2; D remains ambiguous. V was trimmed by 2 bases and J by 4 bases, leaving 11 bases between them. The CDR3 spans 14 residues. The germline V gene has CDR1 MNHEY and CDR2 SVGEGT. The CDR3 spells CASSYRHVVYGYTF. The DNA of the CDR3 is TGTGCCAGCAGTTACCGACATGTGGTCTATGGCTACACCTTC.

The rearrangement links TRBV12-3 or TRBV12-4 to TRBJ2-3; the D is unclear. The ends were cut back, 6 bases at V and 1 base at J, with 14 bases in the middle. The CDR3 has 15 amino acids. In nucleotides, the CDR3 is TGTGCCAGCAGCCCCGTCCACCCCGGCACAGATACGCAGTATTTT. Its translation: CASSPVHPGTDTQYF.

V gene TRBV2 combines with J gene TRBJ2-3; 7 bases are a match to TRBD1. The germline V gene encodes CDR1 SNHLY and CDR2 FYNNEI. After removal of 7 bases from V and 10 bases from J, the junction contained 14 bases not matched to a gene. CDR3 length: 14 residues. The CDR3 here is CASNGNRGLEAQYF. DNA of the CDR3: TGTGCCAGCAACGGAAACAGGGGCCTCGAAGCGCAGTATTTT. Combining the CDR3 with reference TRBV2 and TRBJ2-3 gives the whole variable domain EPEVTQTPSHQVTQMGQEVILRCVPISNHLYFYWYRQILGQKVEFLVSFYNNEISEKSEIFDDQFSVERPDGSNFTLKIRSTKLEDSAMYFCASNGNRGLEAQYFGPGTRLTVL.